This T cell receptor beta chain appears in the sequencing data of a study of OX40 agonist ivuxolimab in advanced cancers. The wider study: Patients were dosed with the agonistic anti-OX40 (CD134) antibody ivuxolimab. Those enrolled were 82.7% male, with a mean age of around 55 years and ages from about 20 to 85.

TCRdb's copy holds only in-frame clones and misses some; the assay was immunoSEQ multiplex PCR. This sample carries tens of thousands of clones, around 89% of them seen once, and the ten largest clones take less than 40%. If patients had autoimmune disease history or systemic immunosuppression, they were excluded. This receptor was identified in an adult with an advanced solid tumor such as melanoma, head and neck, liver or kidney cancer. Sequencing used CD4+ or CD8+ T cells sorted from blood, obtained in a trial of the OX40 agonist ivuxolimab.

CDR3 loop: CASSQEVVETQYF. The CDR3 DNA sequence: TGCGCCAGCAGCCAAGAGGTGGTGGAGACCCAGTACTTC. J is TRBJ2-5 and V is TRBV4-1; D gene uncertain. Germline CDR1 and CDR2: MGHRA and YSYEKL. This CDR3 spans 13 amino acids. Trimming took 0 bases from V and 5 from J, leaving 7 bases between them.